This passage covers 6 T cell receptor beta chains from one sample sequenced in a study of T cells in Graves' hyperthyroidism and ophthalmopathy. Researchers amplified the TCR beta CDR3 regions from RNA transcripts. HTBI primers drove first-round RT-PCR of the TCR CDR3. TCRdb re-called the multiplex PCR reads with MiXCR, one entry per CDR3 protein. There are some 370,000 distinct CDR3 sequences in the sample; 17% occur only once, and approximately 30% lies in the top ten. Sample: blood. These receptor sequences come from a woman aged 25 to 39 with Graves' hyperthyroidism that later progressed to Graves' ophthalmopathy.

This clonotype was seen repeatedly, ten times or more. The chain carries TRBV30 and TRBJ1-2; 8 bases agree with TRBD1. Trimming took 0 bases from V and 7 from J; bases not matched to a gene: 4. The germline gives CDR1 GTSNPN, CDR2 SVGIG (reference sequence). The CDR3 is made up of 13 amino acids. The CDR3 DNA reads as TGTGCCTGGAGTGTCCCAGGGGGCCTTGGCTACACCTTC. Its protein is CAWSVPGGLGYTF.

This clonotype was counted ten times or more. This chain uses TRBV20-1 with TRBJ1-1; the D is unclear. This CDR3 region has 12 residues. CDR1 DFQATT and CDR2 SNEGSKA come from the germline V gene (reference sequence). Trimming left V 5 bases short and J 6 bases short, with 13 bases between. The CDR3 spells CSASNPEAEAFF. CDR3 DNA: TGCAGTGCTTCCAATCCCGAGGCTGAAGCTTTCTTT.

This clonotype appeared many times. An end of the junction does not agree with germline; a read error may underlie this. This chain joins TRBV30 and TRBJ2-7; possibly TRBD1 or TRBD2 for D (5 bases each). CDR1 GTSNPN and CDR2 SVGIG come from the germline V gene (reference sequence). CDR3 length: 13 amino acids. CDR3 sequence reads: CAWNPGLSDEQYF. In DNA form, the CDR3 reads TGTGCCTGGAATCCGGGGCTCTCCGACGAGCAGTACTTC.

CDR3 sequence reads: CATLTSGLGNQPQHF. The CDR3 DNA reads as TGTGCCACCCTAACATCAGGGCTCGGCAATCAGCCCCAGCATTTT. This rearrangement joins TRBV28 to TRBJ1-5; D is perhaps TRBD1 (5 bases). The CDR3 loop spans 15 amino acids. The ends were cut back, 10 bases at V and 2 bases at J, with 18 bases in the middle. Per germline, CDR1 MDHEN and CDR2 SYDVKM.

There are a few counts of this clonotype. The CDR3 loop reads CASSLGTGNSGNTIYF. The CDR3 DNA reads TGCGCCAGCAGCTTAGGGACGGGAAACTCTGGAAACACCATATATTTT. This rearrangement joins TRBV5-1 to TRBJ1-3; tentative D call: TRBD1 (5 bases). Trimming stripped 2 bases from V and 0 bases from J, with 12 bases between. Germline CDR1 SGHRS, CDR2 YFSETQ. The CDR3 is made up of 16 amino acids.

This clonotype was recorded many times. The chain uses TRBV18 and TRBJ2-1; TRBD1 aligns across 9 bases. Unmatched junction bases numbered 12, after V lost 4 bases and J lost 5 bases. This CDR3 contains 17 residues. CDR1 and CDR2 (germline): KGHSH, LQKENI. The chain's CDR3 is CASSHIRPGQGDNEQFF. The CDR3 coding sequence is TGTGCCAGCTCACACATAAGACCGGGACAGGGAGACAATGAGCAGTTCTTC.